The rows below give T cell receptor beta chains drawn from one sample of a study of blood T cell repertoires in COVID-19. Assay used: immunoSEQ multiplex PCR; TCRdb lists only in-frame clones, some missing. This table holds tens of thousands of clones, around 86% found once. The sequenced sample was peripheral blood. The receptor set was obtained from a human donor in a cohort sampled during active COVID-19. Both conserved end residues are part of each CDR3. D genes are given only for firm matches. Size is stated for part of the rows, as once, few or many counts, or as a class when the clone is expanded.

CDR3 DNA: TGTGCCAGCAGTCACGGGACTAGCGGGAGTCCCGGGGCCAAAAACATTCAGTACTTC; CDR3 protein: CASSHGTSGSPGAKNIQYF; V gene: TRBV6-2/TRBV6-3; clone size: -; D gene: TRBD2; J gene: TRBJ2-4
CDR3 DNA: TGTGCCAGCAGCTTAGTCAATAACTATGGCTACACCTTC; CDR3 protein: CASSLVNNYGYTF; V gene: TRBV7-2; clone size: -; D gene: -; J gene: TRBJ1-2
CDR3 DNA: TGTGCCAGCAGCTTGGGTAGCGGGAGTCCCTACGAGCAGTACTTC; CDR3 protein: CASSLGSGSPYEQYF; V gene: TRBV7-3; clone size: -; D gene: TRBD2; J gene: TRBJ2-7
CDR3 DNA: TGTGCCAGCAGGCAATACCGACAGGGGGCCTCTGAAGCTTTCTTT; CDR3 protein: CASRQYRQGASEAFF; V gene: TRBV3-1/TRBV3-2; clone size: few; D gene: TRBD1; J gene: TRBJ1-1
CDR3 DNA: TGCGCCAGCAGCCCTAGCGGGAGTCCGGAAGAGACCCAGTACTTC; CDR3 protein: CASSPSGSPEETQYF; V gene: TRBV5-1; clone size: once; D gene: TRBD2; J gene: TRBJ2-5
CDR3 DNA: TGTGCCAGCAGCTTAGACAGGGGGCGCGGACAGCCCCAGCATTTT; CDR3 protein: CASSLDRGRGQPQHF; V gene: TRBV5-4; clone size: -; D gene: TRBD1; J gene: TRBJ1-5
CDR3 DNA: TGTGCCAGCAGTAATCGGGGGAGCACAACTGGAAACACCATATATTTT; CDR3 protein: CASSNRGSTTGNTIYF; V gene: TRBV28; clone size: -; D gene: -; J gene: TRBJ1-3
CDR3 DNA: TGTGCCAGCAGTCTCCCGGGGACAGCCCTAGATACGCAGTATTTT; CDR3 protein: CASSLPGTALDTQYF; V gene: TRBV28; clone size: few; D gene: TRBD1; J gene: TRBJ2-3
CDR3 DNA: TGTGCCAGTAGTATCTTCGGGACAGGGGTCTATGGCTACACCTTC; CDR3 protein: CASSIFGTGVYGYTF; V gene: TRBV19; clone size: -; D gene: TRBD1; J gene: TRBJ1-2
CDR3 DNA: TGTGCCAGCAGTGACCTGGCGGGGACCGGTAGGAACGAGCAGTACTTC; CDR3 protein: CASSDLAGTGRNEQYF; V gene: TRBV6-1; clone size: -; D gene: -; J gene: TRBJ2-7
CDR3 DNA: TGTGCCATCAGTGGGGAATTCGGTGGGAGCAGCTACGAGCAGTACTTC; CDR3 protein: CAISGEFGGSSYEQYF; V gene: TRBV10-3; clone size: -; D gene: -; J gene: TRBJ2-7
CDR3 DNA: TGTGCCAGCAGCCCAAGAAAACGGGTGGCTGGGACTAGCGGGAGGAGAACCGGGGAGCTGTTTTTT; CDR3 protein: CASSPRKRVAGTSGRRTGELFF; V gene: TRBV7-3; clone size: -; D gene: TRBD2; J gene: TRBJ2-2
CDR3 DNA: TGTGCCAGCTCACCGGACAGGGCTTTCTATGGCTACACCTTC; CDR3 protein: CASSPDRAFYGYTF; V gene: TRBV18; clone size: -; D gene: TRBD1; J gene: TRBJ1-2
CDR3 DNA: TGTGCCAGCAGTTTGGCTGGATACGACAGATCTCCCTACGAGCAGTACTTC; CDR3 protein: CASSLAGYDRSPYEQYF; V gene: TRBV27; clone size: -; D gene: -; J gene: TRBJ2-7
CDR3 DNA: TGTGCCAGCAGTCCCCGTTTCGACACACCTGGAAACACCATATATTTT; CDR3 protein: CASSPRFDTPGNTIYF; V gene: TRBV28; clone size: -; D gene: -; J gene: TRBJ1-3
CDR3 DNA: TGTGCCAGTACCCGACAGGGGCGCCGGGATCAGCCCCAGCATTTT; CDR3 protein: CASTRQGRRDQPQHF; V gene: TRBV19; clone size: -; D gene: TRBD1; J gene: TRBJ1-5
CDR3 DNA: TGTGCCAGCAGCTCTGGGGGGGGTGGCTATGGCTACACCTTC; CDR3 protein: CASSSGGGGYGYTF; V gene: TRBV11-3; clone size: -; D gene: -; J gene: TRBJ1-2
CDR3 DNA: TGTGCCAGCAGGGGACAGGGGGCCCACTACGAGCAGTACTTC; CDR3 protein: CASRGQGAHYEQYF; V gene: TRBV27; clone size: -; D gene: TRBD1; J gene: TRBJ2-7
CDR3 DNA: TGTGCCAGCAGCTCAGGGCGACCTGCCTACGAGCAGTACTTC; CDR3 protein: CASSSGRPAYEQYF; V gene: TRBV7-2; clone size: -; D gene: -; J gene: TRBJ2-7
CDR3 DNA: TGTGCCAGTAGTATGGGGACAGCCTACACAGATACGCAGTATTTT; CDR3 protein: CASSMGTAYTDTQYF; V gene: TRBV19; clone size: -; D gene: TRBD1; J gene: TRBJ2-3
CDR3 DNA: TGCACCAGCAGCCAATACGGACAGGGGCCTAAGGAAAAACTGTTTTTT; CDR3 protein: CTSSQYGQGPKEKLFF; V gene: TRBV1; clone size: -; D gene: -; J gene: TRBJ1-4
CDR3 DNA: TGCGCCAGCAGCCGCTCCGGGACAGGGGCGTACAATGAGCAGTTCTTC; CDR3 protein: CASSRSGTGAYNEQFF; V gene: TRBV5-1; clone size: -; D gene: TRBD1; J gene: TRBJ2-1
CDR3 DNA: TGTGCCACCAGCCCGGCCGGGCAGGGTAAAGGCTACAATCAGCCCCAGCATTTT; CDR3 protein: CATSPAGQGKGYNQPQHF; V gene: TRBV24-1; clone size: few; D gene: -; J gene: TRBJ1-5
CDR3 DNA: TGTGCCAGCACCTCAGGGGGGTCCGAGCAGTACTTC; CDR3 protein: CASTSGGSEQYF; V gene: TRBV2; clone size: -; D gene: -; J gene: TRBJ2-7
CDR3 DNA: TGTGCCAGCTCACCACCGGGACTAGGCTACGAGCAGTACTTC; CDR3 protein: CASSPPGLGYEQYF; V gene: TRBV18; clone size: few; D gene: TRBD2; J gene: TRBJ2-7